This TCR beta chain originates from a study of blood T cell repertoires in COVID-19. Study-wide background: Sample material is recorded as cDNA or gDNA derived from T cells, B-cell-depleted T cells, or PBMCs.

The CDR3 is made up of 16 amino acids. The repertoire was sequenced with immunoSEQ multiplex PCR; TCRdb's copy has only in-frame clones and lacks some. The table records about 100,000 clones, 88% of them present only once. The rearrangement uses TRBV21-1 and TRBJ2-7; the D call in the table, TRBD1, was not verified against the DNA. TRBV21-1 is flagged as a pseudogene. Material: peripheral blood. The source is a woman aged 55 to 70 with acute or convalescent COVID-19. The CDR3 loop reads CASSKWTGSSRYEQYV. In nucleotides, the CDR3 is TGTGCCAGCAGCAAGTGGACAGGATCGTCCCGGTACGAGCAGTACGTC.